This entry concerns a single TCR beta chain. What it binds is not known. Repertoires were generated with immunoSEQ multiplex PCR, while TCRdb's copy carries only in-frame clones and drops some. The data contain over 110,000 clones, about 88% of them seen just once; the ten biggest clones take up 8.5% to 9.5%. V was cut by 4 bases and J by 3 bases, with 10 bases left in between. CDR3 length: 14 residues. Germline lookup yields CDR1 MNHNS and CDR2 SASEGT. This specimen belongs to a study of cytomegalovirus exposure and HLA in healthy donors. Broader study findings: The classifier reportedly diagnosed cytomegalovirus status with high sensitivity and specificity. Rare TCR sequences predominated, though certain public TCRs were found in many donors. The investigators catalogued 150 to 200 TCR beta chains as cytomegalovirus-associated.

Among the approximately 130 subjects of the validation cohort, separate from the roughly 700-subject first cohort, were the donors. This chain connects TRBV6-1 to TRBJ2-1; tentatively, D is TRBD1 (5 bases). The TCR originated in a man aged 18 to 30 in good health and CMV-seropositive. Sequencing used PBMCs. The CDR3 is CASSVQGDYNEQFF. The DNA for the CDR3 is TGTGCCAGCAGTGTCCAGGGTGACTACAATGAGCAGTTCTTC.